One TCR beta chain is described in this entry. No antigen is known for it. The data were produced by immunoSEQ multiplex PCR, yet TCRdb's version contains in-frame clones alone and is incomplete. The data show just over 150,000 clones, roughly nine tenths seen once. The data are from a study of T cell responses to AZD1222 COVID-19 vaccine. Study context: Second doses at about 4 or about 12 weeks were pooled.

Trimming removed 6 bases from V and 3 bases from J, with 8 bases in between. CDR1 is MDHEN and CDR2 is SYDVKM in the germline V gene. The CDR3 spans 12 residues. Study observations and caveats: CD4 TCRs associated with vaccination spanned spike, dominating at 160-218 and 743-854. Rises in breadth and depth of Spike-specific TCRs came after two AZD1222 doses. Among spike-specific TCRs, nearly half reportedly target unmutated variant regions.

This TCR was sampled from an adult in good health. The chain has TRBV28 and TRBJ1-1; D is unresolved. The specimen comprised peripheral blood, sampled on day 0 of AZD1222 vaccination. The CDR3 here is CASSSVYTEAFF. The CDR3 DNA follows: TGTGCCAGCAGCTCCGTCTACACTGAAGCTTTCTTT.